This T cell receptor (beta chain) was observed in a study of blood T cells in healthy people across ages. Peripheral blood samples of approximately 10 milliliters were drawn from each donor. This clonotype showed up just a few times. Then a second PCR, running about 6 to 11 cycles, was carried out with a sample-barcoded 5' primer and a J-beta primer mix. TCRdb called the 5' RACE reads again in MiXCR, with one record for every CDR3 protein. Of around 1,600,000 distinct CDR3 sequences listed, roughly two fifths are singletons. V shed 3 bases and J 5 bases; nucleotides not matched to a gene: 12. The germline V gene has CDR1 SGHRS and CDR2 YFSETQ. This CDR3 has 17 residues.

The gene calls are TRBV5-1 and TRBJ2-3; 10 nucleotides line up with TRBD1. The material sequenced was blood. The sequence derives from a woman between 18 and 29 years old in good health. CDR3 amino acids: CASSSNRDRGRLDTQYF. CDR3 nucleotides: TGCGCCAGCAGCTCCAACCGGGACAGGGGCCGGTTAGATACGCAGTATTTT. Filled out from reference TRBV5-1 and TRBJ2-3, the complete variable domain reads KAGVTQTPRYLIKTRGQQVTLSCSPISGHRSVSWYQQTPGQGLQFLFEYFSETQRNKGNFPGRFSGRQFSNSRSEMNVSTLELGDSALYLCASSSNRDRGRLDTQYFGPGTRLTVL.